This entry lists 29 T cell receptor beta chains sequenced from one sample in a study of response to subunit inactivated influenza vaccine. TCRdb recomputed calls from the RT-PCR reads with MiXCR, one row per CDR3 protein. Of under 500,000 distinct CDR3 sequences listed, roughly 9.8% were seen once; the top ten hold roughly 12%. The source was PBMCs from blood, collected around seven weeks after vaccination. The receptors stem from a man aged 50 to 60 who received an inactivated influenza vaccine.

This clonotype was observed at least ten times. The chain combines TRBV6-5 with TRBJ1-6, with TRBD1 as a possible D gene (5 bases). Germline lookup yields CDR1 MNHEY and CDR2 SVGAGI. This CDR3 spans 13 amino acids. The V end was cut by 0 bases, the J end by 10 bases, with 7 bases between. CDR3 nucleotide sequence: TGTGCCAGCAGTTACTCGAGGGACTCACCCCTCCACTTT. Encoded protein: CASSYSRDSPLHF.

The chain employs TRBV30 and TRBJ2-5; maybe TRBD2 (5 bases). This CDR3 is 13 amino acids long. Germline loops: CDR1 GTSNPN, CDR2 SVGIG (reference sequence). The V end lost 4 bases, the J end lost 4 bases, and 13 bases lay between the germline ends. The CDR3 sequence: CAWMNGIGETQYF. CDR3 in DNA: TGTGCCTGGATGAACGGGATAGGAGAGACCCAGTACTTC.

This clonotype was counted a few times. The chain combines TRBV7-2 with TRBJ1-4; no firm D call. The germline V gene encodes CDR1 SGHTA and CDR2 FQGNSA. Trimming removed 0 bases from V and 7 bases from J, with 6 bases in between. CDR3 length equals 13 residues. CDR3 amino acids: CASSLAGGEKLFF. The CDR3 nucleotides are TGTGCCAGCAGCTTAGCTGGTGGTGAAAAACTGTTTTTT.

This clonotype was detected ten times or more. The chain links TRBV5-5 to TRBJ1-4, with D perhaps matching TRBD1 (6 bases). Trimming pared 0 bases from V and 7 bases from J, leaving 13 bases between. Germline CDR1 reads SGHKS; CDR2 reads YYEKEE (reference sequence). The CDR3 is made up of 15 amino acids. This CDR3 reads CASSLGQGRIEKLFF. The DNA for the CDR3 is TGTGCCAGCAGCTTGGGTCAGGGGAGGATTGAAAAACTGTTTTTT.

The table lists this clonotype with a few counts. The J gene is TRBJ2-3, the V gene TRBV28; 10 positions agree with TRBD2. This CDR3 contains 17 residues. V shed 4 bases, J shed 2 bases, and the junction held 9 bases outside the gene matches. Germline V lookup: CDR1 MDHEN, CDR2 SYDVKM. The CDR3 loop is CASSSAWLAGATDTQYF. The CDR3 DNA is TGTGCCAGCAGTTCCGCTTGGCTAGCGGGGGCCACAGATACGCAGTATTTT.

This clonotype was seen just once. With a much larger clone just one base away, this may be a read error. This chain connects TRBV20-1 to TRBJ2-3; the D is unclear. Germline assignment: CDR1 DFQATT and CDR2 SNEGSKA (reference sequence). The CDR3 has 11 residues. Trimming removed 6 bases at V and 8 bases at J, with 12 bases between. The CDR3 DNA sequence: TGCAGTGCCCCAGATACGGGTACGCAGTATTTT. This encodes CSAPDTGTQYF.

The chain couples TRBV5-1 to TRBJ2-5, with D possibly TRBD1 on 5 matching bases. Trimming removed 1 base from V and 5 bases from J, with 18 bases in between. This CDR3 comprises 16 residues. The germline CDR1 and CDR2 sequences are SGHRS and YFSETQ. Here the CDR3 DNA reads TGCGCCAGCAGCTTGAAGGGCCCGGCAGGGATGGAGACCCAGTACTTC. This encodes CASSLKGPAGMETQYF.

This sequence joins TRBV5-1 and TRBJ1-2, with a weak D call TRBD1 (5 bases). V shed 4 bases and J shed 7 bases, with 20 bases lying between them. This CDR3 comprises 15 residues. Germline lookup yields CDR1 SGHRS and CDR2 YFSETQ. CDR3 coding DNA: TGCGCCAGCAGCCCCGCATGGGGGGGGACTGGTGGCTACACCTTC. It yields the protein CASSPAWGGTGGYTF. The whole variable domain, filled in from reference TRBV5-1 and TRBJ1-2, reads KAGVTQTPRYLIKTRGQQVTLSCSPISGHRSVSWYQQTPGQGLQFLFEYFSETQRNKGNFPGRFSGRQFSNSRSEMNVSTLELGDSALYLCASSPAWGGTGGYTFGSGTRLTVV.

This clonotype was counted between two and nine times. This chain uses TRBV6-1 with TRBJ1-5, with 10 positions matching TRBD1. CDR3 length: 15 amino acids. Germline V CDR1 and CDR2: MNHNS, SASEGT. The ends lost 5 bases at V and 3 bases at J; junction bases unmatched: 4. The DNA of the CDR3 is TGTGCCAGCAGTCAGGACAGGGGGAACAATCAGCCCCAGCATTTT. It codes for CASSQDRGNNQPQHF.

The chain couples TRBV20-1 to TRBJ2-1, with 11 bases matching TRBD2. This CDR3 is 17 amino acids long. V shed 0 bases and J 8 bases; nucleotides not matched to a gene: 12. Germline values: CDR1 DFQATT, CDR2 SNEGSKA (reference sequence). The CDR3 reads CSARDGVAGGPRDEQFF. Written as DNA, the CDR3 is TGCAGTGCTAGAGATGGAGTAGCGGGAGGGCCTAGGGATGAGCAGTTCTTC.

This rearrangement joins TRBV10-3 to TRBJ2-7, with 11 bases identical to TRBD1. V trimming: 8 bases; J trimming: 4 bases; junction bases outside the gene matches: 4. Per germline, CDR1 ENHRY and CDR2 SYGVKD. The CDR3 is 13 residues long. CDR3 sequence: CAIQGQGEYEQYF. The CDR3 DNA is TGTGCCATCCAGGGACAGGGGGAGTACGAGCAGTACTTC.

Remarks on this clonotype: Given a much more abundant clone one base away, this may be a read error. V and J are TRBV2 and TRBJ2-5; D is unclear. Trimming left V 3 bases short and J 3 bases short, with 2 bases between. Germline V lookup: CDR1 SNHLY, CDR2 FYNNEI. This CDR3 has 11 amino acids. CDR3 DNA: TGTGCCAGCAGTGATGAAGAGACCCAGTACTTC. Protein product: CASSDEETQYF. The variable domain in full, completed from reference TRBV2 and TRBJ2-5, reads EPEVTQTPSHQVTQMGQEVILRCVPISNHLYFYWYRQILGQKVEFLVSFYNNEISEKSEIFDDQFSVERPDGSNFTLKIRSTKLEDSAMYFCASSDEETQYFGPGTRLLVL.

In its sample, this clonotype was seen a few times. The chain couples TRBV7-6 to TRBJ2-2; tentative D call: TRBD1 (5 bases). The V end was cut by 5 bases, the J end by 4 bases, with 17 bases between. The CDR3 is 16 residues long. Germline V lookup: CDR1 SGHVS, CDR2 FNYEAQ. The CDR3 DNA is TGTGCCAGCAGCGTAACCCAGGGTCTTGGCACCGGGGAGCTGTTTTTT. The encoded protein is CASSVTQGLGTGELFF.

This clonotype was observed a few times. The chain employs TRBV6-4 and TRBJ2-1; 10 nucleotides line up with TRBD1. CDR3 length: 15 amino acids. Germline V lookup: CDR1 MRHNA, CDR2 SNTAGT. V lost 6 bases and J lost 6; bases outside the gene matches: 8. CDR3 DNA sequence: TGTGCCAGCAGCGCCGGGACAGGGGAATTCAATGAGCAGTTCTTC. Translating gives CASSAGTGEFNEQFF.

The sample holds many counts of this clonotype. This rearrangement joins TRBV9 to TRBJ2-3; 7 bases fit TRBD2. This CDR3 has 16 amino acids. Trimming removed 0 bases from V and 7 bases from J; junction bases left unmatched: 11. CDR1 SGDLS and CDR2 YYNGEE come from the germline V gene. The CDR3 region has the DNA TGTGCCAGCAGCGTAGATGACGGTAGACTAGCCAATACGCAGTATTTT. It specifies CASSVDDGRLANTQYF. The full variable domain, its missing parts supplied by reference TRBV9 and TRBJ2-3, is DSGVTQTPKHLITATGQRVTLRCSPRSGDLSVYWYQQSLDQGLQFLIQYYNGEERAKGNILERFSAQQFPDLHSELNLSSLELGDSALYFCASSVDDGRLANTQYFGPGTRLTVL.

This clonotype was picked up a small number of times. Written as DNA, the CDR3 is TGTGCCAGCGGAGAAGGGACAGGGAGGGATGGCTACACCTTC. Its protein product is CASGEGTGRDGYTF. This sequence joins TRBV2 and TRBJ1-2; 9 bases are shared with TRBD1. Germline assignment: CDR1 SNHLY and CDR2 FYNNEI. J was trimmed by 6 bases and V by 8 bases; bases with no gene match: 10. This CDR3 region has 14 residues.

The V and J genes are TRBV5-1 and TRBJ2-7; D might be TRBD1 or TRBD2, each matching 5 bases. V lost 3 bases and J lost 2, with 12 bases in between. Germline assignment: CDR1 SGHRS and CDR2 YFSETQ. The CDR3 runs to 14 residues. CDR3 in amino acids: CASSSGTAAYEQYF. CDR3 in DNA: TGCGCCAGCAGCTCTGGGACGGCCGCCTACGAGCAGTACTTC. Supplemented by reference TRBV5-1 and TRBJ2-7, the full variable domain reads KAGVTQTPRYLIKTRGQQVTLSCSPISGHRSVSWYQQTPGQGLQFLFEYFSETQRNKGNFPGRFSGRQFSNSRSEMNVSTLELGDSALYLCASSSGTAAYEQYFGPGTRLTVT.

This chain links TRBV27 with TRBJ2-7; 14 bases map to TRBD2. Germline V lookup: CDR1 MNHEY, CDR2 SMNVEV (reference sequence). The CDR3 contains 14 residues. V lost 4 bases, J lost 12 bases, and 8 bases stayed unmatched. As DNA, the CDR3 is TGTGCCAGCAGTTCGACTAGCGGGGGGGTTAGTTGGTACTTC. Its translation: CASSSTSGGVSWYF.

CDR3 in amino acids: CAISPDGDQPQHF. Here the CDR3 DNA reads TGTGCCATCAGCCCGGACGGGGATCAGCCCCAGCATTTT. The J gene is TRBJ1-5, the V gene TRBV10-3, with D unclear. Germline loops: CDR1 ENHRY, CDR2 SYGVKD. The V gene lost 6 bases and the J gene lost 5 bases, with 11 bases spanning the gap. This CDR3 has 13 amino acids.

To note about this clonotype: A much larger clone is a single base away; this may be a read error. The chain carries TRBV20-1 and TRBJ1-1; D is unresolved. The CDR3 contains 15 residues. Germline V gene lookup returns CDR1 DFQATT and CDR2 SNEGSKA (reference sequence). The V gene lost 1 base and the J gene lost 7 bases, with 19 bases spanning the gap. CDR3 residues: CSARVPLWEIGEAFF. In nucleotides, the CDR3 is TGCAGTGCTAGAGTTCCCCTTTGGGAGATTGGTGAAGCTTTCTTT.

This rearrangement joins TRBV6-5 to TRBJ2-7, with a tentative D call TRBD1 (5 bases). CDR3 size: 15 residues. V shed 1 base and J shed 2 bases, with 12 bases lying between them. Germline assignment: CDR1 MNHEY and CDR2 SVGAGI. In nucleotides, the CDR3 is TGTGCCAGCAGTTACTTGTTTGGGGCTACCTACGAGCAGTACTTC. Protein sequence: CASSYLFGATYEQYF.

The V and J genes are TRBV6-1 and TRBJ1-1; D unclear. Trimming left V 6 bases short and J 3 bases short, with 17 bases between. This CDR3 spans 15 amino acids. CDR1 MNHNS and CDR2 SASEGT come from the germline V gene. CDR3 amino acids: CASSPPARVDTEAFF. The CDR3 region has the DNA TGTGCCAGCAGCCCGCCGGCGAGGGTGGACACTGAAGCTTTCTTT.

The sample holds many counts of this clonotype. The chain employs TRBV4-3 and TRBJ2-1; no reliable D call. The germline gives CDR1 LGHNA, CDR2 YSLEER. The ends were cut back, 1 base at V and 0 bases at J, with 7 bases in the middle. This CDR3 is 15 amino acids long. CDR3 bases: TGCGCCAGCAGCCAAGGCCGAAGCTCCTACAATGAGCAGTTCTTC. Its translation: CASSQGRSSYNEQFF.

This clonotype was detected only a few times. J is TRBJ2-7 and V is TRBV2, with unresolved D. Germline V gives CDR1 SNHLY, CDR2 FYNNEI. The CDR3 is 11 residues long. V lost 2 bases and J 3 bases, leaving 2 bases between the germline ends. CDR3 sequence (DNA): TGTGCCAGCAGTGAATTCTACGAGCAGTACTTC. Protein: CASSEFYEQYF.

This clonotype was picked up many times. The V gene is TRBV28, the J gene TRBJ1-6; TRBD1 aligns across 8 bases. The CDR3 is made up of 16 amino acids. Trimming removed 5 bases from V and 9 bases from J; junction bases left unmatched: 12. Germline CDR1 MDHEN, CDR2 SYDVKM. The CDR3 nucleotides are TGTGCCAGCAGTCCCCGGACAGGGCGGGCGGGTTCACCCCTCCACTTT. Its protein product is CASSPRTGRAGSPLHF.

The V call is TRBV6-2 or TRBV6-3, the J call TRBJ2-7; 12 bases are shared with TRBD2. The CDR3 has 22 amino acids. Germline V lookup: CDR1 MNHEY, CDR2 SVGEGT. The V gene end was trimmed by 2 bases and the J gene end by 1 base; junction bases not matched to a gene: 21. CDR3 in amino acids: CASSYGPWRASGRAQSSYEQYF. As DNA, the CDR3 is TGTGCCAGCAGTTACGGACCCTGGCGGGCTAGCGGGAGGGCGCAGAGTTCCTACGAGCAGTACTTC.

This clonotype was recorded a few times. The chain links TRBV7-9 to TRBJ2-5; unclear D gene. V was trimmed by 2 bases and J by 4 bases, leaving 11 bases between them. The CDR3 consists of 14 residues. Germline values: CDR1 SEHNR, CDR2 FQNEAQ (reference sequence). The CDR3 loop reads CASSLLAGRETQYF. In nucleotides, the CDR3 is TGTGCCAGCAGCTTACTGGCAGGTCGAGAGACCCAGTACTTC.

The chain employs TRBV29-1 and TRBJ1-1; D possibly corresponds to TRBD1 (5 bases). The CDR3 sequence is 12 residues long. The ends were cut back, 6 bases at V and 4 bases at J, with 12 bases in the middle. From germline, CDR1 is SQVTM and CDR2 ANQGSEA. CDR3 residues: CSVTAMSTEAFF. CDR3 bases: TGCAGCGTGACAGCTATGAGCACTGAAGCTTTCTTT.

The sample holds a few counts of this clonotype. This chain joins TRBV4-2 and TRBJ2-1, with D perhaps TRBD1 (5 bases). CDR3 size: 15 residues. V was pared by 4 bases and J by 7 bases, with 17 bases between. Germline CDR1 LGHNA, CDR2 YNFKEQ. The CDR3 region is CASSPGSLRRNEQFF. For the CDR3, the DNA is TGTGCCAGCAGCCCAGGGTCTTTGAGAAGAAATGAGCAGTTCTTC.